What follows describes a single T cell receptor beta chain. Its target is not known. This CDR3 has 15 residues. From germline, CDR1 is MGHRA and CDR2 YSYEKL. Trimming removed 0 bases at V and 1 base at J, with 7 bases between. These data belong to a study of T cells in Graves' hyperthyroidism and ophthalmopathy. General study results and limits: The model predicted ophthalmopathy a median approximately seven months before onset. Ophthalmopathy could be told apart from stable hyperthyroidism with a 13 V-J model.

There were TCR beta CDR3 regions amplified from RNA transcripts. Carried out on the TCR CDR3, a first-round RT-PCR used the HTBI primer set. From the multiplex PCR reads, TCRdb called clonotypes with MiXCR, one entry per CDR3 protein. The sample shows hundreds of thousands of distinct CDR3 sequences, about 15% of them seen only once. Exclusion of patients followed from uncontrolled infection, other autoimmune disease, pregnancy or lactation. The V and J genes are TRBV4-1 and TRBJ2-4, with D possibly being TRBD2 (6 bases). Source material: blood. This clonotype was sampled from a woman aged 18-30 years with Graves' hyperthyroidism. The CDR3 DNA reads TGCGCCAGCAGCCAAGATCGGGGGGCCAAAAACATTCAGTACTTC. This gives the protein CASSQDRGAKNIQYF.